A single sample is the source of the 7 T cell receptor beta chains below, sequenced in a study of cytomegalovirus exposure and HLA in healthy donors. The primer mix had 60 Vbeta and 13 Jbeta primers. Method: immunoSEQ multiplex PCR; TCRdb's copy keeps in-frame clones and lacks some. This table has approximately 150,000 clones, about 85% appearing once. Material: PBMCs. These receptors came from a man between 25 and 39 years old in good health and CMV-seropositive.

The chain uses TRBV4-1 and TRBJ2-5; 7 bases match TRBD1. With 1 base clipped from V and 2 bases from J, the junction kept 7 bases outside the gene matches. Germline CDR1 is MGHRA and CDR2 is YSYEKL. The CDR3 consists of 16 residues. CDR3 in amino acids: CASSQVRGPRQETQYF. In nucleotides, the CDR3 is TGCGCCAGCAGCCAAGTAAGGGGGCCGCGACAAGAGACCCAGTACTTC.

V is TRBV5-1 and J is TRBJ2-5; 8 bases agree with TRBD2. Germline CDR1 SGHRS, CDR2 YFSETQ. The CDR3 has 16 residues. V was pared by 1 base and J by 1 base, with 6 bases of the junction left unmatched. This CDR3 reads CASSLPSSGSQETQYF. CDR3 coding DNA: TGCGCCAGCAGCTTGCCTTCAAGCGGGAGCCAAGAGACCCAGTACTTC.

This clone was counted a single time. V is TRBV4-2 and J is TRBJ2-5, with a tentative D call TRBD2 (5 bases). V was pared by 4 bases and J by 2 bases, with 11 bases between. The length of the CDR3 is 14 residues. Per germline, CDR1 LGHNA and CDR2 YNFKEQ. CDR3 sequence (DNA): TGTGCCAGCAGCCGGATCGCGGGTCAAGAGACCCAGTACTTC. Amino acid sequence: CASSRIAGQETQYF.

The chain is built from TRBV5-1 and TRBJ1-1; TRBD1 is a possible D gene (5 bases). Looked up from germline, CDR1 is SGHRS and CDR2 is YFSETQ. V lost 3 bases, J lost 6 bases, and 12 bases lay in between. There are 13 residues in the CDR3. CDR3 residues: CASSSRGTAEAFF. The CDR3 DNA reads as TGCGCCAGCAGCTCCCGGGGGACTGCTGAAGCTTTCTTT.

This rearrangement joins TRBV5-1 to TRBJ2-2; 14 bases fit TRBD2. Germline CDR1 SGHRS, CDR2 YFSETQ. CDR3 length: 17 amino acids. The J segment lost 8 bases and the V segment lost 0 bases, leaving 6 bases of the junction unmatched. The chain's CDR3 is CASSLAPGLAGAGELFF. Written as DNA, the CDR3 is TGCGCCAGCAGCTTGGCCCCGGGACTAGCGGGAGCGGGGGAGCTGTTTTTT.

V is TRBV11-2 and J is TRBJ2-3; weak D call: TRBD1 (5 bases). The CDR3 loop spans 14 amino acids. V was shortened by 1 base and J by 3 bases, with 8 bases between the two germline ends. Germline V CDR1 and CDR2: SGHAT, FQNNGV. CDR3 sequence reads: CASSLGAGTDTQYF. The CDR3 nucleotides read TGTGCCAGCAGCTTAGGGGCAGGGACAGATACGCAGTATTTT.

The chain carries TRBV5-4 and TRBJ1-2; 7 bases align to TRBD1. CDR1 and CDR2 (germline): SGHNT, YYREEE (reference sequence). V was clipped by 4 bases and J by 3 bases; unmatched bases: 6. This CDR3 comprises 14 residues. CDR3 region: CASSHPDRDYGYTF. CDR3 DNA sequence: TGTGCCAGCAGCCACCCCGACAGGGACTATGGCTACACCTTC.